This T cell receptor beta chain comes out of a study of siplizumab effects on memory and regulatory T cells. CDR1 LGHNA and CDR2 YNFKEQ come from the germline V gene. There are 16 residues in the CDR3. V was trimmed by 0 bases and J by 2 bases, leaving 11 bases between them. Assays captured around 97,000 TCR templates per sample. The method was immunoSEQ multiplex PCR; TCRdb's version includes in-frame clones alone and lacks a portion of them. This sample yields 100,000 or so clones, of which 94% are seen a single time; approximately 0.61% belongs to the top ten. Concerning this clone itself: The antigen is undetermined.

Study results and caveats: Only a minority of proliferating CD4+ or CD8+ clones had an assignable naive or memory phenotype, with roughly 80-97% lacking one.

The material sequenced was Tregs sorted from blood. The chain recombines TRBV4-2 with TRBJ2-1; D remains ambiguous. The receptor's source is a human donor in good health. The CDR3 here is CASSQDLGGAYNEQFF. Written as DNA, the CDR3 is TGTGCCAGCAGCCAAGATCTGGGCGGTGCCTACAATGAGCAGTTCTTC.